Sequencing of this TCR beta chain was carried out in a study of blood T cell repertoires in COVID-19. Across the whole study: COVID-19 samples collected from the United States, Italy and Spain covered acute and convalescent phases.

Original data processing: Reference gene primer amplification gave estimated nucleated cell counts. Measured with immunoSEQ multiplex PCR; TCRdb has only the in-frame clones, and not every one. For V, J and clone size, that table is used; D and trimming come from the DNA. This sample yields 170,000 or so clones, of which around 80% are seen a single time; around 15% belongs to the top ten. Two negative PCRs, clearance, or symptom resolution had been documented for recovered Cohort 3 donors. V was cut by 5 bases and J by 1 base, with 20 bases left in between. Per germline, CDR1 SGHAT and CDR2 FQNNGV. The CDR3 is 17 amino acids.

The source material was PBMCs or T cells enriched from blood (not recorded which). The sequence came from a woman aged 45-65 years who had recovered from COVID-19. The genes are TRBV11-2 and TRBJ1-1; perhaps TRBD1 as D (5 bases). The CDR3, as DNA: TGTGCCAGCAGCCCAATTCGATCGGGGGGTAAGAACACTGAAGCTTTCTTT. Encoded protein: CASSPIRSGGKNTEAFF.